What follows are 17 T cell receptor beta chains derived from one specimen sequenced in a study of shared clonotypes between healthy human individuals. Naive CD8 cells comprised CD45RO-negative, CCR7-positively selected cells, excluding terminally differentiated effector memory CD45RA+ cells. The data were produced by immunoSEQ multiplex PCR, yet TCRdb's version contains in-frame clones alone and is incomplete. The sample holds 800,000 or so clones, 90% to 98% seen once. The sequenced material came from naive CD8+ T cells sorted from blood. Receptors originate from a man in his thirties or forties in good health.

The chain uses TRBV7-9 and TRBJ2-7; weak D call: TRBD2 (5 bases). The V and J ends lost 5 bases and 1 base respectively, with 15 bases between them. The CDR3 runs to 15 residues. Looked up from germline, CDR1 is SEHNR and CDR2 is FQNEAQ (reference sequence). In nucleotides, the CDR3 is TGTGCCAGCAGCCCATCCCGGGGTTATTCCTACGAGCAGTACTTC. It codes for CASSPSRGYSYEQYF.

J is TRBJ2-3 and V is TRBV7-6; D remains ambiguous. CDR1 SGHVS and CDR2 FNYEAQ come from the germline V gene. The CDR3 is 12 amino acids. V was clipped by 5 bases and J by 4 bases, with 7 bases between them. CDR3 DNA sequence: TGTGCCAGCAGCCCCGGGTCAGATACGCAGTATTTT. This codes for CASSPGSDTQYF. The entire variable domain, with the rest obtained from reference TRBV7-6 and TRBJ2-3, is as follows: GAGVSQSPRYKVTKRGQDVALRCDPISGHVSLYWYRQALGQGPEFLTYFNYEAQQDKSGLPNDRFSAERPEGSISTLTIQRTEQRDSAMYRCASSPGSDTQYFGPGTRLTVL.

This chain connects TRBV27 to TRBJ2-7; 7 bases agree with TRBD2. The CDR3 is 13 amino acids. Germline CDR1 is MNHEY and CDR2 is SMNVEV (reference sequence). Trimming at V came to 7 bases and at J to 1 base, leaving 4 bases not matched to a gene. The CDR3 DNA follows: TGTGCCAGCAAAACCGGGAGGTCCTACGAGCAGTACTTC. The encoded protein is CASKTGRSYEQYF.

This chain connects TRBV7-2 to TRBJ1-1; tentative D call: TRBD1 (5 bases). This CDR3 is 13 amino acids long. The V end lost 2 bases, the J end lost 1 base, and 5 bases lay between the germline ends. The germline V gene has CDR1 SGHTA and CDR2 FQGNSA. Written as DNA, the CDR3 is TGTGCCAGCAGCTTAACAGGGAACACTGAAGCTTTCTTT. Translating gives CASSLTGNTEAFF.

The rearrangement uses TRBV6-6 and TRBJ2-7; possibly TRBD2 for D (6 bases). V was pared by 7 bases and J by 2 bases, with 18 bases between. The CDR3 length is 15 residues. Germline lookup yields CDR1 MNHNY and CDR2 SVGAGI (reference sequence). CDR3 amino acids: CASNVRRGDAYEQYF. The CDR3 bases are TGTGCCAGCAACGTACGGAGGGGTGACGCCTACGAGCAGTACTTC.

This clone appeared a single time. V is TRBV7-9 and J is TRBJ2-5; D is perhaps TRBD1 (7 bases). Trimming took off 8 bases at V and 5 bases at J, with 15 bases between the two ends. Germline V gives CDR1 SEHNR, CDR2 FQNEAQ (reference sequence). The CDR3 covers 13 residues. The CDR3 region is CASAEGAFETQYF. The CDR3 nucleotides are TGTGCCAGCGCGGAGGGGGCTTTCGAGACCCAGTACTTC.

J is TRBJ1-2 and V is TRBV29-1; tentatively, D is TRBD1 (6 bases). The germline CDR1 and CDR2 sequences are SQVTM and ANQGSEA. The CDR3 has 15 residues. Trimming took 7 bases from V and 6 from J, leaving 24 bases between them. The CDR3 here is CSGQIPGQAKDGYTF. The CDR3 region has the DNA TGCAGCGGCCAGATCCCGGGACAAGCTAAGGATGGCTACACCTTC.

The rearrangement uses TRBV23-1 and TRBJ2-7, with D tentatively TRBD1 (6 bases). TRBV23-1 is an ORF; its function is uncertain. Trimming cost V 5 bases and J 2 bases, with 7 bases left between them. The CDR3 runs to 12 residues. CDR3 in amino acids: CASSKGAYEQYF. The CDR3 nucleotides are TGCGCCAGCAGTAAGGGGGCCTACGAGCAGTACTTC.

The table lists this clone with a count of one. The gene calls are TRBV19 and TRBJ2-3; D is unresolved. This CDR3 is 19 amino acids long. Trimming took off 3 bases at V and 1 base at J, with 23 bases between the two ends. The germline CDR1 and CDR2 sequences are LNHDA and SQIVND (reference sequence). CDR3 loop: CASSMDLDEQPIGTDTQYF. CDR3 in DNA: TGTGCCAGTAGTATGGATCTTGACGAACAGCCCATCGGCACAGATACGCAGTATTTT.

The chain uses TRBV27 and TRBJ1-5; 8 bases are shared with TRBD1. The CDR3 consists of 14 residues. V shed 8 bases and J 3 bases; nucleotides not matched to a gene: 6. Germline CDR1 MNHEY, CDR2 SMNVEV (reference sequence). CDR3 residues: CASRLQGANQPQHF. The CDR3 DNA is TGTGCCAGCCGCCTCCAGGGGGCCAATCAGCCCCAGCATTTT.

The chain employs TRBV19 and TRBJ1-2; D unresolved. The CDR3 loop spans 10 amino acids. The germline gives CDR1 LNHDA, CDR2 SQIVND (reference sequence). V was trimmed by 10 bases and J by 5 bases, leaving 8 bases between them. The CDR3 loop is CATYAYGYTF. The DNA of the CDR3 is TGTGCCACCTATGCTTATGGCTACACCTTC.

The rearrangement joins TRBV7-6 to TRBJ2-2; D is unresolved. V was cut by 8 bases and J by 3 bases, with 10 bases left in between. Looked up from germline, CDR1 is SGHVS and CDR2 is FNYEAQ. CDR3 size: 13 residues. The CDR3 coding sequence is TGTGCCAGCGGTTGGTGGGACACCGGGGAGCTGTTTTTT. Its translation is CASGWWDTGELFF.

The CDR3 protein is CASSLEGGVNQPQHF. The CDR3 nucleotides read TGTGCCAGCAGCTTAGAGGGGGGCGTCAATCAGCCCCAGCATTTT. The chain combines TRBV7-9 with TRBJ1-5, with D perhaps TRBD1 (6 bases). V was pared by 1 base and J by 3 bases, with 10 bases between. Germline V gene lookup returns CDR1 SEHNR and CDR2 FQNEAQ (reference sequence). The CDR3 length is 15 residues.

The CDR3, as DNA: TGTGCCACCAGCCCCAGGGTCCCCCAAGGGGAGCAGTACTTC. This codes for CATSPRVPQGEQYF. This chain joins TRBV15 and TRBJ2-7; D is perhaps TRBD1 (5 bases). This CDR3 has 14 amino acids. Trimming cost V 5 bases and J 7 bases, with 18 bases left between them. Germline lookup yields CDR1 LNHNV and CDR2 YYDKDF (reference sequence). Together with reference TRBV15 and TRBJ2-7, the CDR3 gives the full variable domain: DAMVIQNPRYQVTQFGKPVTLSCSQTLNHNVMYWYQQKSSQAPKLLFHYYDKDFNNEADTPDNFQSRRPNTSFCFLDIRSPGLGDTAMYLCATSPRVPQGEQYFGPGTRLTVT.

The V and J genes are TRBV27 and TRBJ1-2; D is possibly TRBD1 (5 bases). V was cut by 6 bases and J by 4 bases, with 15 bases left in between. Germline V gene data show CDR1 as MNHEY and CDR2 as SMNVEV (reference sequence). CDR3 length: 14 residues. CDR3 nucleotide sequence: TGTGCCAGCAGGACCGGGGGGGTGGGCTATGGCTACACCTTC. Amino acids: CASRTGGVGYGYTF.

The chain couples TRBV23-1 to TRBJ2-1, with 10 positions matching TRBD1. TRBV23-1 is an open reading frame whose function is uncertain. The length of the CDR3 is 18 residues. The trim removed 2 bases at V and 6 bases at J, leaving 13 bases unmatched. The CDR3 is CASSQRTDRTGGVNEQFF. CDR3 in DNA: TGCGCCAGCAGTCAACGGACAGACAGGACAGGGGGGGTCAATGAGCAGTTCTTC.

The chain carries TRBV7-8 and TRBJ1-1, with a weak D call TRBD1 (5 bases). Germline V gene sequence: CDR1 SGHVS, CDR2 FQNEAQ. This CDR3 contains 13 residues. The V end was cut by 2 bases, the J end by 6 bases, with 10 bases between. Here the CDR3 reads CASSLRAGPEAFF. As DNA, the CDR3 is TGTGCCAGCAGCTTAAGGGCAGGGCCTGAAGCTTTCTTT.